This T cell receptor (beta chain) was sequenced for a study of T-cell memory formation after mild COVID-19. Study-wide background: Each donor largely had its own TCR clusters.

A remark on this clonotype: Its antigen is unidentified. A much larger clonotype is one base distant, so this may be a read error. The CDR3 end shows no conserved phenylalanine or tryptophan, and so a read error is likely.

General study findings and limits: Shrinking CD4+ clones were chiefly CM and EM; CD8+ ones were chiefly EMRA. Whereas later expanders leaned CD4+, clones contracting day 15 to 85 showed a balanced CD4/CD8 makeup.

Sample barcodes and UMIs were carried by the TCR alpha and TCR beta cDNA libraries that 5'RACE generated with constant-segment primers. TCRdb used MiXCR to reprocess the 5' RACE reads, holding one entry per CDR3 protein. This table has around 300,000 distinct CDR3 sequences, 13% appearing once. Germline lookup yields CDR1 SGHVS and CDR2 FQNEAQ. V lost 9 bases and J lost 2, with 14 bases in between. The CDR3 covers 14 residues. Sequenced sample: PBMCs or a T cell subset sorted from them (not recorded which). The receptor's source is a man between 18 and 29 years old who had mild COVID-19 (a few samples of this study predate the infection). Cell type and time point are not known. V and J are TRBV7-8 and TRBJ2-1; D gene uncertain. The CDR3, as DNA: TGTGCCAGTCTCCTAGAGCTCACCTACAATGAGCAGTTCTTA. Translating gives CASLLELTYNEQFL.